The 26 T cell receptor beta chains given below trace back to one sample, sequenced in a study of T cells in severe cutaneous drug reactions. Sequenced patients had Stevens-Johnson syndrome or toxic epidermal necrolysis caused by carbamazepine. Libraries were made by iRepertoire multiplex PCR with TCR subtype-specific primers for bulk and single-cell sequencing. Following a re-call of the multiplex PCR reads, TCRdb has one entry per CDR3 protein and lacks DNA. Recorded for this sample: just over 20,000 distinct CDR3 sequences. Material: PBMCs. These receptors were collected from a human donor with toxic epidermal necrolysis, a severe cutaneous drug reaction.

This chain links TRBV6-6 with TRBJ1-5; the D call from TCRdb, TRBD1, cannot be confirmed without DNA. Germline assignment: CDR1 MNHNY and CDR2 SVGAGI (reference sequence). The CDR3 is 14 amino acids. This CDR3 reads CASSYGTNNQPQHF.

The rearrangement joins TRBV20-1 to TRBJ2-1. The germline V gene has CDR1 DFQATT and CDR2 SNEGSKA (reference sequence). The CDR3 totals 17 residues. The CDR3 is CSARDTLAGVTYNEQFF.

The CDR3 spells CSVAPGRDGQYF. The rearrangement uses TRBV29-1 and TRBJ2-5; as DNA is missing, the TRBD1 call by TCRdb cannot be tested. Germline assignment: CDR1 SQVTM and CDR2 ANQGSEA. The CDR3 contains 12 residues.

V and J are TRBV20-1 and TRBJ2-7; as DNA is missing, the TRBD1 call by TCRdb cannot be tested. Germline values: CDR1 DFQATT, CDR2 SNEGSKA (reference sequence). The CDR3 extends over 14 amino acids. Here the CDR3 reads CSAGTGFASYEQYF.

This clonotype is medium-sized by frequency. The chain carries TRBV30 and TRBJ2-1; TCRdb selects TRBD1, and the lack of DNA leaves this call unchecked. This CDR3 region has 13 residues. Germline CDR1 is GTSNPN and CDR2 is SVGIG (reference sequence). CDR3 region: CAWSVVGGNEQFF.

The chain has TRBV6-2 or TRBV6-3 and TRBJ2-3; there is no DNA to check the TCRdb D call of TRBD1. Germline values: CDR1 MNHEY, CDR2 SVGEGT. This CDR3 is built from 15 residues. Here the CDR3 reads CASSYRPKGRDTQYF.

This chain joins TRBV28 and TRBJ2-2; the TCRdb D gene call, TRBD2, has no DNA to confirm it. Germline CDR1 MDHEN, CDR2 SYDVKM. The CDR3 has 14 amino acids. CDR3 amino acids: CASSFTSGTGELFF.

The chain combines TRBV29-1 with TRBJ2-7; without DNA, the TCRdb call of TRBD1 cannot be checked. CDR1 SQVTM and CDR2 ANQGSEA come from the germline V gene. CDR3 length: 16 residues. The CDR3 loop reads CSVEDWGAGATYEQYF.

This chain connects TRBV28 to TRBJ1-3; TCRdb designates TRBD1, a call that cannot be tested without DNA. The germline V gene has CDR1 MDHEN and CDR2 SYDVKM. The CDR3 is 14 amino acids. CDR3 in amino acids: CASSLTGTGNTIYF.

V gene TRBV20-1 combines with J gene TRBJ1-1; the TCRdb call, TRBD1, lacks DNA for checking. CDR3 length: 14 residues. The germline gives CDR1 DFQATT, CDR2 SNEGSKA (reference sequence). CDR3 sequence: CSARKGGGSTEAFF.

The chain recombines TRBV28 with TRBJ2-3; there is no DNA to check the TCRdb D call of TRBD1. Germline CDR1 MDHEN, CDR2 SYDVKM. CDR3 length: 14 amino acids. The CDR3 spells CASTRQGFADTQYF.

The CDR3 reads CASSPTWGRSGANVLTF. The gene calls are TRBV19 and TRBJ2-6; checking the TCRdb D call of TRBD1 is not possible without DNA. The CDR3 is 17 residues long. Germline V gene data show CDR1 as LNHDA and CDR2 as SQIVND (reference sequence). The whole variable domain, filled in from reference TRBV19 and TRBJ2-6, reads DGGITQSPKYLFRKEGQNVTLSCEQNLNHDAMYWYRQDPGQGLRLIYYSQIVNDFQKGDIAEGYSVSREKKESFPLTVTSAQKNPTAFYLCASSPTWGRSGANVLTFGAGSRLTVL.

The chain has TRBV4-1 and TRBJ1-1. The CDR3 is 14 residues long. Germline CDR1 is MGHRA and CDR2 is YSYEKL. CDR3 sequence reads: CASSQESLNTEAFF.

The V call is TRBV7-2, the J call TRBJ1-2; TCRdb lists TRBD1, though no DNA is available to test this call. Germline CDR1 and CDR2: SGHTA and FQGNSA. This CDR3 is 12 amino acids long. The CDR3 region is CASSFVGGGYTF.

V gene TRBV29-1 combines with J gene TRBJ2-2; TCRdb reports TRBD1, a call that lacks DNA to check it against. Germline V lookup: CDR1 SQVTM, CDR2 ANQGSEA. CDR3 length: 13 residues. The CDR3 sequence is CSARTGVTGELFF.

The J gene is TRBJ2-7, the V gene TRBV7-9; the D call from TCRdb, TRBD2, cannot be confirmed without DNA. Germline V CDR1 and CDR2: SEHNR, FQNEAQ (reference sequence). The CDR3 covers 14 residues. CDR3: CASSSGGGYYEQYF.

The J gene is TRBJ2-6, the V gene TRBV5-1; TCRdb picks TRBD2, but there is no DNA to check that call. The CDR3 extends over 17 amino acids. Germline V lookup: CDR1 SGHRS, CDR2 YFSETQ. The CDR3 is CASSSYRTTSGANVLTF.

The chain carries TRBV6-1 and TRBJ2-1; TCRdb gives TRBD1 as the D gene, but with no DNA this cannot be confirmed. CDR1 and CDR2 from the germline V gene are MNHNS and SASEGT. This CDR3 is 17 amino acids long. The CDR3 protein is CASSEGHDRLRYNEQFF.

The V call is TRBV6-2 or TRBV6-3, the J call TRBJ2-5. This CDR3 spans 12 amino acids. The germline V gene has CDR1 MNHEY and CDR2 SVGEGT. CDR3 sequence: CASSYSYETQYF.

The chain couples TRBV28 to TRBJ2-7; TCRdb's assignment of TRBD2 cannot be checked, as there is no DNA. The CDR3 is made up of 15 amino acids. CDR1 is MDHEN, CDR2 SYDVKM, per germline. This chain's CDR3 is CASSSLAGGIYEQYF.

The V gene is TRBV14, the J gene TRBJ2-7; absent DNA, TCRdb's TRBD1 call cannot be checked. The CDR3 totals 14 residues. Germline values: CDR1 SGHDN, CDR2 FVKESK. The CDR3 region is CASSDRDRAYEQYF.

The chain employs TRBV4-2 and TRBJ2-1; TCRdb reports TRBD2, a call that lacks DNA to check it against. This CDR3 is built from 14 residues. Germline V lookup: CDR1 LGHNA, CDR2 YNFKEQ. The CDR3 loop is CASSRLAGGGEQFF.

This chain links TRBV5-1 with TRBJ2-2. Germline V gives CDR1 SGHRS, CDR2 YFSETQ. This CDR3 is built from 14 residues. Here the CDR3 reads CASSVFANTGELFF.

This sequence joins TRBV20-1 and TRBJ2-4; TCRdb designates TRBD1, a call that cannot be tested without DNA. The CDR3 consists of 13 residues. Germline V gene data show CDR1 as DFQATT and CDR2 as SNEGSKA (reference sequence). The CDR3 is CSARLRGKNIQYF.

The chain employs TRBV20-1 and TRBJ1-2; checking the TCRdb D call of TRBD1 is not possible without DNA. The CDR3 contains 14 residues. From germline, CDR1 is DFQATT and CDR2 SNEGSKA (reference sequence). The CDR3 protein is CSAPSRDRDSGYTF.

V and J are TRBV29-1 and TRBJ2-5; the D call from TCRdb, TRBD1, cannot be confirmed without DNA. Germline V gives CDR1 SQVTM, CDR2 ANQGSEA. The CDR3 length is 16 residues. The CDR3 reads CSVEDQDRGRRETQYF.